The T cell receptor (beta chain) described here comes from a study of T cell repertoires in cytomegalovirus infection. Overall study: Recently identified HLA-C-restricted CMV epitopes were among the peptides used. Findings and caveats of the study: The ex vivo response was dominated by HLA-C-restricted CMV-specific TCR beta clonotypes. Of the TCR beta families, the public ones yielded a cumulative frequency that identified carriers of CMV plus the relevant HLA.

Germline CDR1 and CDR2: SGHDN and FVKESK. Trimming at V came to 1 base and at J to 7 bases, leaving 6 bases not matched to a gene. This CDR3 region has 16 residues. TCRdb ran MiXCR on the reads and lists one entry per CDR3 protein. The sample lists about 27,000 distinct CDR3 sequences; about a fifth were seen once. This clonotype has a handful of counts. The target antigen is unknown. The sequence was collected from a human donor in good health (CMV status not recorded). Some clones in this sample may be carry-over from other donors' samples. Sample: CD8+ T cells from cultured PBMCs, taken from culture after CMV antigen stimulation. This sequence joins TRBV14 and TRBJ2-1; 11 bases match TRBD2. The DNA for the CDR3 is TGTGCCAGCAGCCAAGCGACTAGCGGGACATTAAATGAGCAGTTCTTC. Its protein product is CASSQATSGTLNEQFF.